These 24 T cell receptor beta chains were sequenced from one sample in a study of identical twins. From the 5' RACE reads, TCRdb called clonotypes with MiXCR, one entry per CDR3 protein. Seen here are some 710,000 distinct CDR3 sequences, around 6% observed once, and the top ten hold around 2%. The sample consisted of naive T cells sorted from blood. The source is a man aged 18-30 years in good health.

This clonotype was seen at least ten times. This chain uses TRBV5-1 with TRBJ2-2; 8 bases fit TRBD2. Germline CDR1 reads SGHRS; CDR2 reads YFSETQ. V lost 4 bases to trimming and J lost 11 bases; unmatched junction nucleotides: 13. CDR3 length: 15 amino acids. The CDR3 loop reads CASSVAIAGFGELFF. The CDR3 nucleotides are TGCGCCAGCAGCGTCGCGATAGCGGGATTTGGCGAGCTGTTTTTT.

The chain combines TRBV5-1 with TRBJ1-2; 7 bases map to TRBD1. Per the germline V gene, CDR1 is SGHRS and CDR2 is YFSETQ. CDR3 length: 15 residues. V was clipped by 4 bases and J by 4 bases; unmatched bases: 10. CDR3 DNA sequence: TGCGCCAGCAGCGACGGGGACAGTGGCTCCTATGGCTACACCTTC. This sequence encodes CASSDGDSGSYGYTF.

This clonotype was recorded many times. The J gene is TRBJ2-5, the V gene TRBV7-2; 8 bases fit TRBD1. This CDR3 has 15 amino acids. Germline V gene lookup returns CDR1 SGHTA and CDR2 FQGNSA. Trimming cost V 2 bases and J 3 bases; bases outside gene matches: 5. Here the CDR3 reads CASSLTGTGKETQYF. The CDR3 DNA sequence: TGTGCCAGCAGCTTAACCGGGACAGGAAAAGAGACCCAGTACTTC.

V and J are TRBV24-1 and TRBJ2-5, with D tentatively TRBD2 (6 bases). The CDR3 runs 15 residues. CDR1 and CDR2 (germline): KGHDR, SFDVKD. Deletions cut 3 bases from V and 1 base from J, with 11 bases between. CDR3 bases: TGTGCCACCAGTGATCGCGGGACTTCCCAAGAGACCCAGTACTTC. Protein: CATSDRGTSQETQYF.

This clonotype was observed at least ten times. This chain joins TRBV14 and TRBJ2-1; D uncertain. The CDR3 spans 12 residues. Trimming pared 2 bases from V and 7 bases from J, leaving 6 bases between. Germline CDR1 SGHDN, CDR2 FVKESK. The CDR3 DNA follows: TGTGCCAGCAGCCAAATTTCAAATGAGCAGTTCTTC. Protein product: CASSQISNEQFF.

This clonotype was observed once. The V call is TRBV7-7, the J call TRBJ2-2; D gene ambiguous. CDR1 SSHAT and CDR2 FNYEAQ come from the germline V gene (reference sequence). V was pared by 1 base and J by 0 bases, with 15 bases between. The length of the CDR3 is 18 residues. This chain's CDR3 is CASSLVLAQYSNTGELFF. The CDR3 coding sequence is TGTGCCAGCAGCTTAGTCCTTGCTCAGTATTCGAACACCGGGGAGCTGTTTTTT.

V and J are TRBV7-2 and TRBJ2-2, with TRBD1 matching over 7 bases. The CDR3 sequence is 15 residues long. The germline V gene has CDR1 SGHTA and CDR2 FQGNSA. After removal of 4 bases from V and 3 bases from J, the junction contained 5 bases not matched to a gene. CDR3 sequence (DNA): TGTGCCAGCAGCTCGGACAGGCGATACACCGGGGAGCTGTTTTTT. Its translation is CASSSDRRYTGELFF.

There are a few counts of this clonotype. The V call is TRBV12-3 or TRBV12-4, the J call TRBJ1-2, with a tentative D call TRBD1 (5 bases). The CDR3 length is 19 residues. Trimming shortened V by 1 base and J by 7 bases, and 28 bases separated the two germline ends. Written as DNA, the CDR3 is TGTGCCAGCAGTTTAGAGGAGCGAGGGGCCGCCTCCCAGTCCGCTGGCTACACCTTC. It translates to CASSLEERGAASQSAGYTF.

At least ten counts were recorded for this clonotype. The chain recombines TRBV20-1 with TRBJ1-5; a weak D match, TRBD1 (5 bases). Germline lookup yields CDR1 DFQATT and CDR2 SNEGSKA (reference sequence). Trimming shortened V by 6 bases and J by 4 bases, and 19 bases separated the two germline ends. The CDR3 runs 15 residues. In DNA form, the CDR3 reads TGCAGTGCCAGCATTACTGGACATTCGAATCAGCCCCAGCATTTT. Protein product: CSASITGHSNQPQHF.

This clonotype was seen a few times. CDR3 region: CASSLELAVYEQYV. CDR3 nucleotides: TGCGCCAGCAGCTTGGAACTAGCGGTTTACGAGCAGTACGTC. This chain uses TRBV5-1 with TRBJ2-7; 8 bases agree with TRBD2. CDR1 is SGHRS and CDR2 is YFSETQ in the germline V gene. Losses at the gene ends were 0 bases for V and 4 bases for J; bases not matched to a gene: 3. This CDR3 is built from 14 residues.

J is TRBJ1-1 and V is TRBV6-5; weak D call: TRBD1 (5 bases). Germline CDR1 and CDR2: MNHEY and SVGAGI. The V gene lost 2 bases and the J gene lost 10 bases, with 14 bases spanning the gap. This CDR3 has 13 residues. CDR3 loop: CASSYLGTASAFF. DNA of the CDR3: TGTGCCAGCAGTTACCTTGGGACCGCCTCAGCTTTCTTT.

This clonotype was counted many times. The chain combines TRBV6-1 with TRBJ2-3; 13 positions agree with TRBD2. The CDR3 is 15 residues long. V dropped 6 bases and J dropped 3; count of bases not matched to a gene: 3. Germline loops: CDR1 MNHNS, CDR2 SASEGT. The CDR3 here is CASSMGLAGTDTQYF. CDR3 bases: TGTGCCAGCAGCATGGGACTAGCGGGAACAGATACGCAGTATTTT.

A few counts support this clonotype. The rearrangement uses TRBV20-1 and TRBJ2-3, with a weak D call TRBD2 (5 bases). Germline CDR1 is DFQATT and CDR2 is SNEGSKA (reference sequence). Trimming pared 1 base from V and 6 bases from J, leaving 14 bases between. CDR3 size: 14 residues. CDR3 DNA: TGCAGTGCTAGAGCCGACTATGATAGGGATACGCAGTATTTT. This codes for CSARADYDRDTQYF.

There are many counts of this clonotype. This chain links TRBV4-3 with TRBJ2-1; 7 positions agree with TRBD2. Trimming at V came to 0 bases and at J to 7 bases, leaving 12 bases not matched to a gene. Looked up from germline, CDR1 is LGHNA and CDR2 is YSLEER. The CDR3 is made up of 17 amino acids. The DNA for the CDR3 is TGCGCCAGCAGCCAAGATCCCCCGGCGGGAGTGGTGAATGAGCAGTTCTTC. It is translated as CASSQDPPAGVVNEQFF.

This clonotype was seen a few times. The chain joins TRBV5-1 to TRBJ2-3; 9 bases fit TRBD2. J gave up 0 bases and V 1 base, and 24 bases lay outside the gene matches. CDR1 SGHRS and CDR2 YFSETQ come from the germline V gene. The CDR3 totals 23 residues. CDR3 nucleotides: TGCGCCAGCAGCTTGTTATTCAGAATTGGAGCGGGAGGTCCGACAACGAGCACAGATACGCAGTATTTT. It yields the protein CASSLLFRIGAGGPTTSTDTQYF.

This clonotype was seen ten or more times. Here the CDR3 reads CSVEGQGVGTEAFF. The CDR3 DNA reads as TGCAGCGTTGAAGGACAGGGTGTCGGCACTGAAGCTTTCTTT. The gene calls are TRBV29-1 and TRBJ1-1, with 7 bases lining up with TRBD1. There are 14 residues in the CDR3. V shed 1 base and J 4 bases; nucleotides not matched to a gene: 6. The germline gives CDR1 SQVTM, CDR2 ANQGSEA.

This chain connects TRBV19 to TRBJ2-7; 10 bases align to TRBD2. The CDR3 has 16 amino acids. The V and J ends lost 0 bases and 3 bases, in that order; junction bases with no gene match: 5. Germline V gene sequence: CDR1 LNHDA, CDR2 SQIVND (reference sequence). CDR3 sequence (DNA): TGTGCCAGTAGTATAGATCGTCTAGCGGGGGACTACGAGCAGTACTTC. Its protein product is CASSIDRLAGDYEQYF.

V is TRBV11-2 and J is TRBJ2-5; the match to TRBD1 covers 8 bases. With V trimmed by 5 bases and J by 2 bases, 4 bases remained unmatched. The CDR3 extends over 14 amino acids. Germline V gene data show CDR1 as SGHAT and CDR2 as FQNNGV. The CDR3 loop is CASSPGQVQETQYF. The CDR3 DNA reads TGTGCCAGCAGCCCGGGACAGGTTCAAGAGACCCAGTACTTC. The full variable domain, its missing parts supplied by reference TRBV11-2 and TRBJ2-5, is EAGVAQSPRYKIIEKRQSVAFWCNPISGHATLYWYQQILGQGPKLLIQFQNNGVVDDSQLPKDRFSAERLKGVDSTLKIQPAKLEDSAVYLCASSPGQVQETQYFGPGTRLLVL.

The chain uses TRBV2 and TRBJ2-7; D tentatively fits TRBD1 or TRBD2 (5 bases each). Germline CDR1 SNHLY, CDR2 FYNNEI. This CDR3 region has 16 residues. V lost 0 bases to trimming and J lost 7 bases, with 19 bases between them. In DNA form, the CDR3 reads TGTGCCAGCAGTGAAGCTTGGGGGAGCCCTATACGGGAGCAGTACGTC. Encoded protein: CASSEAWGSPIREQYV.

The sample holds many counts of this clonotype. The V gene is TRBV6-1, the J gene TRBJ2-3; weak D call: TRBD2 (5 bases). This CDR3 has 15 amino acids. Between the trimmed V and J ends, which lost 3 bases and 2 bases, there was a span of 12 bases. Germline lookup yields CDR1 MNHNS and CDR2 SASEGT. CDR3 in amino acids: CASSEGVRDTDTQYF. The DNA of the CDR3 is TGTGCCAGCAGTGAGGGAGTTCGGGACACAGATACGCAGTATTTT.

This clonotype has a count of ten or more. The genes are TRBV20-1 and TRBJ2-7; TRBD1 agrees at 8 bases. The CDR3 length is 13 residues. V was pared by 5 bases and J by 5 bases, with 8 bases of the junction left unmatched. Per the germline V gene, CDR1 is DFQATT and CDR2 is SNEGSKA (reference sequence). The CDR3 DNA follows: TGCAGTGCTCAACAGGGGGGCGGCCACGAGCAGTACGTC. Protein product: CSAQQGGGHEQYV.

This clonotype was seen ten or more times. This chain joins TRBV10-2 and TRBJ2-7; D remains ambiguous. The length of the CDR3 is 11 residues. The germline gives CDR1 WSHSY, CDR2 SAAADI. V shed 4 bases and J shed 5 bases, with 6 bases lying between them. The CDR3 DNA follows: TGCGCCAGCAGTGTCGGCCACGAGCAGTACGTC. Its translation is CASSVGHEQYV.

This clonotype was seen at least ten times. The genes are TRBV6-5 and TRBJ2-7; D could derive from TRBD1 or TRBD2 (5 bases each). The CDR3 totals 12 residues. The germline V gene encodes CDR1 MNHEY and CDR2 SVGAGI. V was clipped by 8 bases and J by 2 bases, with 10 bases between them. CDR3 DNA: TGTGCCAGCTCCGGGGCTCCCTACGAGCAGTACTTC. Its protein is CASSGAPYEQYF.

At least ten counts were recorded for this clonotype. V gene TRBV20-1 combines with J gene TRBJ2-1; TRBD2 agrees at 13 bases. Unmatched junction bases numbered 5, after V lost 4 bases and J lost 8 bases. The CDR3 consists of 14 residues. Germline V gene data show CDR1 as DFQATT and CDR2 as SNEGSKA (reference sequence). The CDR3 loop is CSATTGLAGYEQFF. CDR3 DNA sequence: TGCAGTGCTACCACGGGACTAGCGGGATATGAGCAGTTCTTC.